This TCR beta chain was recorded in a study of CD8+CD57+ T cells in acquired aplastic anemia. Trimming left V 0 bases short and J 7 bases short, with 20 bases between. From germline, CDR1 is SGDLS and CDR2 YYNGEE. The CDR3 extends over 18 amino acids. This clonotype was seen at least ten times. The template for TCR beta VDJ and CDR3 sequence profiling was genomic DNA. TCRdb recomputed calls from the reads with MiXCR, one row per CDR3 protein. There are 150,000 to 200,000 distinct CDR3 sequences in the sample; 55% to 70% occur only once, and 40% to 55% lies in the top ten. The sample was sorted CD4+, CD8+, or CD8+CD57+ T cells (not recorded which) from PBMCs. The V gene is TRBV9, the J gene TRBJ1-6; TRBD1 might be the D (5 bases). This clonotype originated in a human donor with severe aplastic anemia or a healthy control (not recorded which). CDR3 DNA sequence: TGTGCCAGCAGCGTAGCTGTCGAGGAGGGGAGTGGGAATTCACCCCTCCACTTT. It yields the protein CASSVAVEEGSGNSPLHF.